A few counts support the clone carrying this TCR beta chain. The antigen is unknown. This CDR3 region has 14 residues. Germline CDR1 is MNHEY and CDR2 is SVGAGI. Between the trimmed V and J ends, which lost 2 bases and 0 bases, there was a span of 8 bases. These data originate in a study of fetal regulatory T cell absence and autoimmunity. Repertoires were generated with immunoSEQ multiplex PCR, while TCRdb's copy carries only in-frame clones and drops some. The table shows about 95,000 clones, with about two thirds occurring only once. Broader study findings: Pancreas and cord blood did not differ much in TRB family usage. Some top pancreas TCR clones were over 100-fold enriched versus cord blood. In IPEX syndrome, oligoclonal enrichment was read as supporting prenatal antigen-driven autoimmunity in the pancreas.

This TCR came from a male donor with IPEX syndrome. V gene TRBV6-5 combines with J gene TRBJ2-7; D unclear. Sequencing used pancreas tissue. The CDR3 nucleotides are TGTGCCAGCAGTTACCGATTTACCTCCTACGAGCAGTACTTC. Translated, it gives CASSYRFTSYEQYF.